At least ten counts were recorded for the clone carrying this TCR beta chain. This specimen comes from a study of regulatory T cells in long-lasting Graves disease. In building TCR beta libraries, iRepertoire HTBI primers were used together with Arm-PCR of CDR3 regions. TCRdb analysed the multiplex PCR reads with MiXCR anew, one entry per CDR3 protein. Of fewer than 450,000 distinct CDR3 sequences in the sample, approximately 16% were seen once. Time point reported: newly diagnosed GD, antithyroid drugs for less than 3 months. The TCR library was prepared using RNA isolated from PBMCs. There are 16 residues in the CDR3. Trimming stripped 0 bases from V and 0 bases from J, with 12 bases between. Germline loops: CDR1 GTSNPN, CDR2 SVGIG (reference sequence). These data were likewise used in another study, on T cells in Graves' hyperthyroidism and ophthalmopathy. From that second work: Researchers barred patients who had uncontrolled infection, other autoimmune disease, pregnancy or lactation. The HTBI primer set was used in a first-round RT-PCR of the TCR CDR3.

Sequenced material: peripheral blood mononuclear cells (PBMCs), taken at new diagnosis, from a patient treated with antithyroid drugs. J is TRBJ2-1 and V is TRBV30, with a possible D match to TRBD2 (5 bases). The receptor was isolated from a middle-aged woman with Graves disease. This CDR3 is CAWSVLSGSSYNEQFF. The CDR3 DNA reads TGTGCCTGGAGTGTACTATCGGGAAGCTCCTACAATGAGCAGTTCTTC.